This entry describes one TCR beta chain. Antigen: not known. The record originates from a study of cytomegalovirus exposure and HLA in healthy donors. Trimming took off 0 bases at V and 8 bases at J, with 14 bases between the two ends. The CDR3 is 15 residues long. CDR1 is SGHRS, CDR2 YFSETQ, per germline. Findings and limits, study-wide: The records held CMV serostatus as the only immune exposure information.

13 Jbeta primers and 60 Vbeta primers were used for the PCR. Data came from immunoSEQ multiplex PCR; TCRdb stores just in-frame clones and leaves some out. The sample has roughly 180,000 clones; around 80% are singletons. This TCR came from a girl aged 5 to 17 in good health and CMV-seropositive. Sequences were obtained from PBMCs. The chain has TRBV5-1 and TRBJ1-4, with a weak D call TRBD1 (6 bases). The CDR3 DNA reads as TGCGCCAGCAGCTTGGTGGCACAGGGAGCGGAAAAACTGTTTTTT. As protein: CASSLVAQGAEKLFF.